A single sample is the source of the 7 T cell receptor beta chains below, sequenced in a study of cytomegalovirus exposure and HLA in healthy donors. Clones were read by immunoSEQ multiplex PCR, and TCRdb kept only the in-frame ones, dropping some. In the table there are under 250,000 clones, roughly 80% of which are singletons. The sample taken for sequencing was PBMCs. The receptors shown here come from a woman between 18 and 29 years old in good health and CMV-seronegative.

This chain links TRBV6-1 with TRBJ1-1; D unresolved. V lost 1 base and J lost 8, with 11 bases in between. Germline V lookup: CDR1 MNHNS, CDR2 SASEGT. The CDR3 is 13 residues long. The CDR3 sequence: CASSEGRWREAFF. The CDR3 nucleotides read TGTGCCAGCAGTGAAGGCCGTTGGAGGGAAGCTTTCTTT.

The J gene is TRBJ2-1, the V gene TRBV27; 8 positions agree with TRBD2. In germline, CDR1 is MNHEY, CDR2 SMNVEV (reference sequence). CDR3 length equals 15 residues. V lost 2 bases, J lost 4 bases, and 4 bases stayed unmatched. CDR3 residues: CASSLGGRKYNEQFF. In DNA, the CDR3 is TGTGCCAGCAGTTTAGGCGGGAGGAAATACAATGAGCAGTTCTTC.

A single count supports this clone. This chain uses TRBV11-3 with TRBJ2-5; a possible D gene is TRBD1 (6 bases). The V end lost 0 bases, the J end lost 2 bases, and 10 bases lay between the germline ends. There are 15 residues in the CDR3. CDR1 and CDR2 from the germline V gene are SGHNT and YENEEA. The CDR3 sequence is CASSLDGRGQETQYF. In DNA, the CDR3 is TGTGCCAGCAGCTTAGACGGCAGGGGACAAGAGACCCAGTACTTC.

The rearrangement joins TRBV7-3 to TRBJ2-7, with a tentative D call TRBD2 (6 bases). The CDR3 spans 13 residues. V lost 4 bases, J lost 3 bases, and 10 bases lay in between. Germline CDR1 reads SGHTA; CDR2 reads FQGTGA. In nucleotides, the CDR3 is TGTGCCAGCAGCTGGGGGGACGGCTACGAGCAGTACTTC. It yields the protein CASSWGDGYEQYF.

The chain links TRBV5-1 to TRBJ2-7; 11 nucleotides line up with TRBD2. The germline V gene encodes CDR1 SGHRS and CDR2 YFSETQ. Germline trimming cut 4 bases from V and 2 bases from J; bases unmatched to any gene: 5. This CDR3 has 15 residues. CDR3 in amino acids: CASSGLAGGPYEQYF. Written as DNA, the CDR3 is TGCGCCAGCAGCGGTCTAGCGGGGGGACCCTACGAGCAGTACTTC.

This rearrangement joins TRBV13 to TRBJ2-7; 9 nucleotides agree with TRBD1. V shed 5 bases, J shed 5 bases, and the junction held 10 bases outside the gene matches. Germline CDR1 and CDR2: PRHDT and FYEKMQ (reference sequence). The CDR3 has 15 amino acids. In DNA form, the CDR3 reads TGTGCCAGCAGCGCCGCCGGGACAGGGACCCACGAGCAGTACTTC. It encodes CASSAAGTGTHEQYF.

The V gene is TRBV28, the J gene TRBJ1-2, with unresolved D. The germline V and J ends were trimmed by 3 bases and 3 bases, with 14 bases remaining between them. From germline, CDR1 is MDHEN and CDR2 SYDVKM. This CDR3 has 15 residues. CDR3 in amino acids: CASSFGSRIDYGYTF. DNA for the CDR3: TGTGCCAGCAGTTTTGGAAGCAGAATAGACTATGGCTACACCTTC.